What follows describes a single TCR beta chain. TCRdb re-called the RACE reads with MiXCR, one entry per CDR3 protein. The table shows about 84,000 distinct CDR3 sequences, with more than 9% occurring only once. Per the germline V gene, CDR1 is SGHTA and CDR2 is FQGNSA. The CDR3 spans 18 residues. The ends lost 0 bases at V and 3 bases at J; junction bases unmatched: 9. Specified time point: patch test 2, 6 weeks after DPC sensitization. The treatment is: therapeutic diphenylcyclopropenone sensitization with weekly scalp DPC. This sample is part of a study of human T cells and chemical hapten exposure.

Sequenced material: whole blood, taken in connection with sensitization to the hapten diphenylcyclopropenone (DPC). This chain connects TRBV7-2 to TRBJ2-3; 10 bases match TRBD2. The TCR was taken from a woman in her forties or fifties with alopecia areata. Some clones in this sample may be carry-over from other donors' samples. CDR3: CASSLANLAGVSTDTQYF. The CDR3 nucleotides are TGTGCCAGCAGCTTAGCGAACCTAGCGGGAGTGAGTACAGATACGCAGTATTTT.